This T cell receptor beta chain appears in the sequencing data of a study of cytomegalovirus exposure and HLA in healthy donors. The primer mix had 60 Vbeta and 13 Jbeta primers. Method: immunoSEQ multiplex PCR; TCRdb's copy keeps in-frame clones and lacks some. Seen here are 60,000 to 100,000 clones, under 80% observed once, and the top ten hold 4.5% to 7%. Whole-study findings and limits: Many donors carried some public TCRs, although rarity characterized most TCR sequences.

CDR3 length: 15 residues. Germline loops: CDR1 SGHAT, CDR2 FQNNGV. Unmatched junction bases numbered 9, after V lost 7 bases and J lost 4 bases. With respect to this clone: Its target is not known.

The rearrangement links TRBV11-2 to TRBJ1-4; TRBD1 matches 7 bases. Material: PBMCs. The clonotype was recovered from a male donor in good health and CMV-seropositive. Here the CDR3 reads CASIGGRQGNEKLFF. DNA for the CDR3: TGTGCCAGCATAGGGGGCCGACAGGGTAATGAAAAACTGTTTTTT. Using reference TRBV11-2 and TRBJ1-4 for the parts outside the CDR3, the full variable domain is EAGVAQSPRYKIIEKRQSVAFWCNPISGHATLYWYQQILGQGPKLLIQFQNNGVVDDSQLPKDRFSAERLKGVDSTLKIQPAKLEDSAVYLCASIGGRQGNEKLFFGSGTQLSVL.